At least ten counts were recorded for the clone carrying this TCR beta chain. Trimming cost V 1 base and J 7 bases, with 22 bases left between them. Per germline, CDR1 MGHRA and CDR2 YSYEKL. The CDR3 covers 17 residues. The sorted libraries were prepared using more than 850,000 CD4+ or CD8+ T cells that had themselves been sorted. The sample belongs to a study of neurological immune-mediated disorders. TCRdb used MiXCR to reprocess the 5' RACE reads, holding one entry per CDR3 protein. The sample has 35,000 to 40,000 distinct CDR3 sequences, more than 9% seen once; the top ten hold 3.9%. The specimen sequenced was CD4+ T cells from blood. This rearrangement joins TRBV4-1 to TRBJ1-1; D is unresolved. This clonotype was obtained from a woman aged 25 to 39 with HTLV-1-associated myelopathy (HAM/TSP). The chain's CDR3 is CASSQGGLWRVANEAFF. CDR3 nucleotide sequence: TGCGCCAGCAGCCAAGGGGGTCTTTGGCGGGTGGCGAATGAAGCTTTCTTT.